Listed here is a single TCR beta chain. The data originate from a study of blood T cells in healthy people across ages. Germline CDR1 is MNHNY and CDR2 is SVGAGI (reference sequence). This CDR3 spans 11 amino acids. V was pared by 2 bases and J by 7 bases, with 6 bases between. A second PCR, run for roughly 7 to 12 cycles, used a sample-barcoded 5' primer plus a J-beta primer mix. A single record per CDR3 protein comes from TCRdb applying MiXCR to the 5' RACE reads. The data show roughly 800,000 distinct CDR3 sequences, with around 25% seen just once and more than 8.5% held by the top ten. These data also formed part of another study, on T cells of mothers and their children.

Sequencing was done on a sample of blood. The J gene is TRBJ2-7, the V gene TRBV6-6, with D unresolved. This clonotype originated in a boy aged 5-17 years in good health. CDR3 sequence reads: CASSYREEQYF. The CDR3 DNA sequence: TGTGCCAGCAGTTACCGAGAGGAGCAGTACTTC.